These 21 T cell receptor beta chains were sequenced from one sample in a study of blood T cell repertoires in COVID-19. TCRdb's table, derived via immunoSEQ multiplex PCR, lists solely in-frame clones and lacks some. The sample includes some 200,000 clones, about 82% of them seen just once. Input material: peripheral blood. These receptors came from a man between 60 and 75 years old with COVID-19, enrolled during active disease.

The chain has TRBV5-4 and TRBJ2-1; a possible D gene is TRBD1 (7 bases). CDR1 is SGHNT, CDR2 YYREEE, per germline (reference sequence). The CDR3 is made up of 14 amino acids. V lost 5 bases to trimming and J lost 7 bases, with 16 bases between them. The CDR3 sequence: CASRYDRAGNEQFF. CDR3 nucleotide sequence: TGTGCCAGCAGATATGACAGGGCGGGGAATGAGCAGTTCTTC.

This chain links TRBV5-5 with TRBJ2-5, with D uncertain. The V end lost 0 bases, the J end lost 0 bases, and 9 bases lay between the germline ends. The CDR3 sequence is 15 residues long. Germline CDR1 reads SGHKS; CDR2 reads YYEKEE (reference sequence). The CDR3 is CASSLAVAYQETQYF. In nucleotides, the CDR3 is TGTGCCAGCAGCTTGGCAGTAGCCTACCAAGAGACCCAGTACTTC. Variable domain in full (rest from reference TRBV5-5 and TRBJ2-5): DAGVTQSPTHLIKTRGQQVTLRCSPISGHKSVSWYQQVLGQGPQFIFQYYEKEERGRGNFPDRFSARQFPNYSSELNVNALLLGDSALYLCASSLAVAYQETQYFGPGTRLLVL.

This chain connects TRBV6-2 or TRBV6-3 to TRBJ2-7, with 10 bases matching TRBD1. V lost 6 bases, J lost 12 bases, and 20 bases stayed unmatched. The CDR3 length is 16 residues. Germline CDR1 and CDR2: MNHEY and SVGEGT. CDR3 region: CASSPTRQGASKSGYF. In DNA, the CDR3 is TGTGCCAGCAGCCCTACCCGACAGGGGGCGTCGAAGTCGGGGTACTTC.

This clone was observed a single time. The rearrangement joins TRBV3-1 (or the pseudogene TRBV3-2) to TRBJ1-1; tentatively, D is TRBD1 (5 bases). CDR1 LGHDT and CDR2 YNNKEL come from the germline V gene (reference sequence). The CDR3 is 13 amino acids. Trimming removed 2 bases from V and 7 bases from J, with 11 bases in between. CDR3 region: CASSQFGGGEAFF. Written as DNA, the CDR3 is TGTGCCAGCAGCCAATTTGGGGGAGGTGAAGCTTTCTTT.

Only one count was recorded for this clone. The chain recombines TRBV20-1 with TRBJ1-1; 7 nucleotides agree with TRBD1. The CDR3 consists of 11 residues. The germline CDR1 and CDR2 sequences are DFQATT and SNEGSKA (reference sequence). J gave up 12 bases and V 3 bases, and 7 bases lay outside the gene matches. The CDR3 coding sequence is TGCAGTGCTAGGGGTACAGGGGAGACTTTCTTT. This gives the protein CSARGTGETFF.

The V and J genes are TRBV6-5 and TRBJ2-7, with 7 nucleotides matching TRBD1. The CDR3 length is 14 residues. Per germline, CDR1 MNHEY and CDR2 SVGAGI. V lost 10 bases, J lost 0 bases, and 9 bases stayed unmatched. The CDR3 loop reads CATAVGGGSYEQYF. As DNA, the CDR3 is TGTGCCACCGCGGTAGGGGGCGGCTCCTACGAGCAGTACTTC.

This clone was observed a few times. In the same sample, other DNA sequences code for this CDR3. V gene TRBV3-1 (or the pseudogene TRBV3-2) combines with J gene TRBJ1-1; no clear D. Per germline, CDR1 LGHDT and CDR2 YNNKEL (reference sequence). The CDR3 has 13 amino acids. Trimming stripped 2 bases from V and 5 bases from J, with 9 bases between. The DNA for the CDR3 is TGTGCCAGCAGCCAATTGGGAGGGACTGAAGCTTTCTTT. Residues: CASSQLGGTEAFF.

V is TRBV5-6 and J is TRBJ2-5; no firm D call. CDR3 size: 14 residues. Germline V gives CDR1 SGHDT, CDR2 YYEEEE. V was clipped by 5 bases and J by 5 bases, with 16 bases between them. The CDR3 DNA sequence: TGTGCCAGCAGTTTCGAGACAACAACGGAGACCCAGTACTTC. This translates into CASSFETTTETQYF.

The rearrangement links TRBV19 to TRBJ2-2; D is perhaps TRBD1 (5 bases). This CDR3 region has 15 residues. CDR1 and CDR2 (germline): LNHDA, SQIVND (reference sequence). Trimming took off 5 bases at V and 4 bases at J, with 14 bases between the two ends. CDR3 DNA sequence: TGTGCCAGTAGTGCAGGCGCCCAGGGCACCGGGGAGCTGTTTTTT. Translation: CASSAGAQGTGELFF.

J is TRBJ2-1 and V is TRBV7-9; perhaps TRBD1 as D (8 bases). Trimming cost V 4 bases and J 14 bases, with 21 bases left between them. The CDR3 spans 14 residues. CDR1 and CDR2 from the germline V gene are SEHNR and FQNEAQ (reference sequence). CDR3 DNA: TGTGCCAGCAGCTCGGACAGGGAGGGCCGCTCCGAGTTCTTC. Its translation: CASSSDREGRSEFF.

The chain is built from TRBV9 and TRBJ2-3; the D is unclear. There are 15 residues in the CDR3. CDR1 is SGDLS, CDR2 YYNGEE, per germline. Between the trimmed V and J ends, which lost 0 bases and 2 bases, there was a span of 10 bases. The CDR3 sequence is CASSVGTGPTDTQYF. CDR3 in DNA: TGTGCCAGCAGCGTAGGTACTGGGCCCACAGATACGCAGTATTTT.

The rearrangement uses TRBV30 and TRBJ1-1; 8 bases agree with TRBD1. Germline CDR1 and CDR2: GTSNPN and SVGIG (reference sequence). The CDR3 covers 16 residues. With V trimmed by 2 bases and J by 0 bases, 8 bases remained unmatched. CDR3 in amino acids: CAWSRDRQLMNTEAFF. For the CDR3, the DNA is TGTGCCTGGAGTCGGGACAGGCAACTCATGAACACTGAAGCTTTCTTT. The complete variable domain, with remaining parts taken from reference TRBV30 and TRBJ1-1, reads SQTIHQWPATLVQPVGSPLSLECTVEGTSNPNLYWYRQAAGRGLQLLFYSVGIGQISSEVPQNLSASRPQDRQFILSSKKLLLSDSGFYLCAWSRDRQLMNTEAFFGQGTRLTVV.

In this sample, this clone turned up once. The rearrangement links TRBV7-2 to TRBJ1-5; unclear D gene. In germline, CDR1 is SGHTA, CDR2 FQGNSA. The CDR3 contains 12 residues. V was clipped by 5 bases and J by 3 bases, with 5 bases between them. CDR3 sequence: CASSIHNQPQHF. DNA of the CDR3: TGTGCCAGCAGCATACACAATCAGCCCCAGCATTTT.

J is TRBJ1-6 and V is TRBV5-4; no reliable D call. The CDR3 totals 15 residues. Trimming pared 4 bases from V and 5 bases from J, leaving 13 bases between. Germline values: CDR1 SGHNT, CDR2 YYREEE (reference sequence). The CDR3: CASSPLAGDNSPLHF. The CDR3 coding sequence is TGTGCCAGCAGCCCCCTGGCAGGTGATAATTCACCCCTCCACTTT.

The chain employs TRBV4-1 and TRBJ1-2; 8 bases line up with TRBD1. The V and J ends lost 2 bases and 8 bases, in that order; junction bases with no gene match: 16. Germline assignment: CDR1 MGHRA and CDR2 YSYEKL. CDR3 length: 17 amino acids. The CDR3 DNA sequence: TGCGCCAGCAGCCAAAGCACGGCCCCTGGACAGGGTGACGGCTACACCTTC. This translates into CASSQSTAPGQGDGYTF.

CDR3 sequence (DNA): TGTGCCAGCAGTGATACCGACAGGAAAGGTCCAGCTTTCTTT. Translating gives CASSDTDRKGPAFF. The chain joins TRBV6-4 to TRBJ1-1, with a weak D call TRBD1 (6 bases). Trimming took off 3 bases at V and 10 bases at J, with 18 bases between the two ends. CDR3 length: 14 residues. Germline CDR1 is MRHNA and CDR2 is SNTAGT.

The genes are TRBV19 and TRBJ1-5, with unresolved D. This CDR3 is 15 amino acids long. V lost 3 bases and J lost 3, with 12 bases in between. Germline CDR1 reads LNHDA; CDR2 reads SQIVND (reference sequence). CDR3 DNA: TGTGCCAGTAGTATCCTTGACGGGAACAATCAGCCCCAGCATTTT. It specifies CASSILDGNNQPQHF.

The CDR3 nucleotides read TGTGCCAGTAGTATATACGGGGCTAATGAAAAACTGTTTTTT. It encodes CASSIYGANEKLFF. The chain recombines TRBV19 with TRBJ1-4; no definite D call. V lost 2 bases to trimming and J lost 3 bases, with 7 bases between them. Per germline, CDR1 LNHDA and CDR2 SQIVND (reference sequence). This CDR3 region has 14 residues.

This clone was detected a few times. The chain recombines TRBV19 with TRBJ1-3, with D maybe TRBD1 (6 bases). The CDR3 consists of 15 residues. Germline values: CDR1 LNHDA, CDR2 SQIVND (reference sequence). The V end was cut by 6 bases, the J end by 2 bases, with 14 bases between. DNA of the CDR3: TGTGCCAGTAGGAGGGGGTGGGGCACTGGAAACACCATATATTTT. Protein: CASRRGWGTGNTIYF.

The chain carries TRBV15 and TRBJ2-7; D not resolved. CDR1 and CDR2 (germline): LNHNV, YYDKDF (reference sequence). The CDR3 contains 14 residues. V lost 0 bases and J lost 3, with 9 bases in between. This CDR3 is CATSRDLGSYEQYF. The CDR3 DNA is TGTGCCACCAGCAGAGATCTAGGCAGCTACGAGCAGTACTTC.

The chain recombines TRBV29-1 with TRBJ1-6; weak D call: TRBD1 (5 bases). The V gene's germline CDR1 is SQVTM and CDR2 ANQGSEA. V lost 7 bases to trimming and J lost 9 bases, with 16 bases between them. This CDR3 spans 13 amino acids. The CDR3 coding sequence is TGCAGCGCCGCAACAGGTGGTGGTTCACCCCTCCACTTT. It codes for CSAATGGGSPLHF.